This paragraph covers one T cell receptor beta chain sequence. The sample belongs to a study of metastatic and nonmetastatic thyroid tumors. Thyroid surgery was preceded by no treatment in any patient. TCRdb used MiXCR to call clones anew from the PCR reads. This table holds 35,000 to 50,000 clones, 4% to 5% found once. Trimming took off 3 bases at V and 6 bases at J, with 15 bases between the two ends. The CDR3 sequence is 14 residues long. CDR1 is DFQATT and CDR2 is SNEGSKA in the germline V gene (reference sequence). The sample taken for sequencing was blood. This receptor was taken from a female donor with papillary thyroid cancer or a benign thyroid nodule (not recorded which). Some clones in this sample may be carry-over from other donors' samples. This chain uses TRBV20-1 with TRBJ2-1, with D uncertain. CDR3 loop: CSASPSSVCNEQFF. The DNA for the CDR3 is TGCAGTGCTAGCCCATCCTCGGTCTGCAATGAGCAGTTCTTC.